The source of this T cell receptor beta chain is a study of neurological immune-mediated disorders. Overall study results and limits: The greatest TCR clonal expansion occurred in HTLV-1-associated myelopathy and the least in multiple sclerosis, which fell below healthy controls.

The authors produced cDNA by 5'RACE using 10-nucleotide random UMIs. TCRdb passed the 5' RACE reads through MiXCR, listing each CDR3 protein once. In the table there are around 29,000 distinct CDR3 sequences, approximately 5% of which are singletons. This clonotype was observed at least ten times. Antigen: not known. The healthy controls volunteered at a blood bank in Maryland, USA. CD4+ or CD8+ T cells at a count of some 900,000 served as input for the sorted libraries. Trimming removed 4 bases at V and 2 bases at J, with 24 bases between. The CDR3 length is 18 residues. This chain uses TRBV12-3 or TRBV12-4 with TRBJ2-7; D possibly corresponds to TRBD1 (5 bases). The sample was CD4+ T cells from blood. The TCR comes from a woman between 50 and 59 years old in good health. CDR3 region: CASSSALAGHPNTYEQYF. The CDR3, as DNA: TGTGCCAGCAGTTCCGCATTAGCAGGACACCCAAATACCTACGAGCAGTACTTC.